This T cell receptor beta chain was found in a study of spatial heterogeneity in lung cancer. Study-wide context: Sequencing consistently turned up more beta-chain sequences than alpha-chain sequences. Raw-read counts averaged over ten per unique TCR and UMI combination. Whole-study results and caveats: Circulating ubiquitous expanded tumor TCRs were observed more frequently at resection than at follow-up.

Individually, TCR cDNA molecules were each labelled with a unique molecular identifier. TCRdb redid the calling of the 5' RACE reads with MiXCR, one entry per CDR3 protein. The sample holds 65,000 to 85,000 distinct CDR3 sequences, 15% to 25% seen once. The germline V gene encodes CDR1 SGHRS and CDR2 YFSETQ. Trimming took off 4 bases at V and 1 base at J, with 2 bases between the two ends. The length of the CDR3 is 11 residues. This clonotype showed up just a few times. Its antigen is currently unknown. Specified time point: sample taken at primary tumor resection. Whole RNA came from tumor, nontumor lung or frozen PBMC and was sequenced without being sorted.

The clonotype comes from a male donor with early-stage non-small cell lung cancer. Sequenced here: PBMCs, sampled at surgery. V usage is TRBV5-1 and J usage is TRBJ2-5; D call uncertain. The CDR3 coding sequence is TGCGCCAGCAGCATCCAAGAGACCCAGTACTTC. Translation: CASSIQETQYF.